This is a list of T cell receptor beta chains from one sample in a study of CD8+CD57+ T cells in acquired aplastic anemia. TCRdb re-derived calls from the reads in MiXCR, one entry per CDR3 protein. The sample shows some 140,000 distinct CDR3 sequences, about 48% of them seen only once. Material: sorted CD4+, CD8+, or CD8+CD57+ T cells (not recorded which) from PBMCs. The receptors were gathered from a human donor with aplastic anemia. Each CDR3 is given with its conserved first and last residue. The D gene is left open where the match is weak. Rows may omit the clone size; those that give it use once, few, many or a size class.

NA,once,TRBJ1-2,TRBV19,TGTGCCAGTAGTATTCTCGGGATGGACTATGGCTACACCTTC,CASSILGMDYGYTF
NA,NA,TRBJ2-1,TRBV20-1,TGCAGTGCTAAACTAGGACTCTCCTACAATGAGCAGTTCTTC,CSAKLGLSYNEQFF
TRBD1,NA,TRBJ2-7,TRBV7-8,TGTGCCAGCAGCGGGACAGGGGCGGCCGAGCAGTACTTC,CASSGTGAAEQYF
NA,NA,TRBJ1-3,TRBV11-1,TGTGCCAGCAGCGCGAGGAGTGTCATCTCTGGAAACACCATATATTTT,CASSARSVISGNTIYF
NA,many,TRBJ1-1,TRBV5-1,TGCGCCAGCACAGGGACGAACACTGAAGCTTTCTTT,CASTGTNTEAFF
TRBD1,many,TRBJ2-1,TRBV9,TGTGCCAGCAGCGTAGCTGGGGTCCGGGACAGGTACAATGAGCAGTTCTTC,CASSVAGVRDRYNEQFF
TRBD1,few,TRBJ2-5,TRBV11-2,TGTGCCAGCAGCTCGGGGACAGCCACCCAAGAGACCCAGTACTTC,CASSSGTATQETQYF
NA,NA,TRBJ2-7,TRBV7-2,TGTGCCAGCAGCTTTGACGGCCTCGAGCAGTACTTC,CASSFDGLEQYF
NA,once,TRBJ1-1,TRBV19,TGTGCCAGTAGTATTACCAGGCGGACTGAAGCTTTCTTT,CASSITRRTEAFF
TRBD1,NA,TRBJ1-2,TRBV19,TGTGCCAGTAGTTTCGACAGGGGGACGTCCTATGGCTACACCTTC,CASSFDRGTSYGYTF
NA,many,TRBJ1-2,TRBV6-2/TRBV6-3,TGTGCCAGCAGTTACGGAGGGGCTAACTATGGCTACACCTTC,CASSYGGANYGYTF
TRBD1,NA,TRBJ2-4,TRBV2,TGTGCCAGCAGAGACAGGGGAGGACACATTCAGTACTTC,CASRDRGGHIQYF
NA,NA,TRBJ2-2,TRBV19,TGTGCCAGTAATTCTAGGGATACCGGGGAGCTGTTTTTT,CASNSRDTGELFF
NA,many,TRBJ2-7,TRBV20-1,TGCAGTGTGGCGGGTACACTAGCCTCCTACGAGCAGTACTTC,CSVAGTLASYEQYF
TRBD1,NA,TRBJ1-6,TRBV2,TGTGCCAGCAGTGGGAGGGACAGGGAAACTTCACCCCTCCACTTT,CASSGRDRETSPLHF
NA,NA,TRBJ1-1,TRBV10-3,TGTGCCATCAGGGGGAACACTGAAGCTTTCTTT,CAIRGNTEAFF
TRBD1,NA,TRBJ1-1,TRBV15,TGTGCTACCAGCACCAGAGGGACAGGGCGAAACACTGAAGCTTTCTTT,CATSTRGTGRNTEAFF